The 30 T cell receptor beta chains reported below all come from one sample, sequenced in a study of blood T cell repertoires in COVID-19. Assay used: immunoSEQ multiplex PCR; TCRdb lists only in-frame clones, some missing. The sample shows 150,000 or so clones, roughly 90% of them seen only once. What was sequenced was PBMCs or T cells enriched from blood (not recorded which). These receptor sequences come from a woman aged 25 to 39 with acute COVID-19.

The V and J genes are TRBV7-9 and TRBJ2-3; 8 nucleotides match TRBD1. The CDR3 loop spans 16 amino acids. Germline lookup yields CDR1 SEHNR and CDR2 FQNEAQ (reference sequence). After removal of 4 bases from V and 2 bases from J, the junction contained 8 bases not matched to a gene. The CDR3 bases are TGTGCCAGCAGCTCCCGAACAGGGGGTGCCACAGATACGCAGTATTTT. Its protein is CASSSRTGGATDTQYF. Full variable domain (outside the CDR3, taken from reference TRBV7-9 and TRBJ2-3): DTGVSQNPRHKITKRGQNVTFRCDPISEHNRLYWYRQTLGQGPEFLTYFQNEAQLEKSRLLSDRFSAERPKGSFSTLEIQRTEQGDSAMYLCASSSRTGGATDTQYFGPGTRLTVL.

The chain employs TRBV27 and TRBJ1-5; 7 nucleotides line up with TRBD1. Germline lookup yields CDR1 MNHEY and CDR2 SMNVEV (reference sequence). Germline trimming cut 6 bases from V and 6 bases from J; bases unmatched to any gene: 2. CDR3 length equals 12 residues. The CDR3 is CASRQGFQPQHF. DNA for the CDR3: TGTGCCAGCAGACAGGGGTTTCAGCCCCAGCATTTT.

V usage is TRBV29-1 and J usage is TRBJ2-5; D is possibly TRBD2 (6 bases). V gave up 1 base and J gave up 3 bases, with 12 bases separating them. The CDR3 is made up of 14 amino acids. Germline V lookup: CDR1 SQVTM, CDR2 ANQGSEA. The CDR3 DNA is TGCAGCGTTGAAGTTTGGGGGGAGGAAGAGACCCAGTACTTC. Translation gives CSVEVWGEEETQYF.

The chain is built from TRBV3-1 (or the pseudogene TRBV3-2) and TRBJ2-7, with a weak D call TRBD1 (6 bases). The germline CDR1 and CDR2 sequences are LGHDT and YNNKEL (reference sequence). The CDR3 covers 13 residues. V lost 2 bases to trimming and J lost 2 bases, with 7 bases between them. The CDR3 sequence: CASSQYRAYEQYF. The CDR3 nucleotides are TGTGCCAGCAGCCAATACAGGGCCTACGAGCAGTACTTC.

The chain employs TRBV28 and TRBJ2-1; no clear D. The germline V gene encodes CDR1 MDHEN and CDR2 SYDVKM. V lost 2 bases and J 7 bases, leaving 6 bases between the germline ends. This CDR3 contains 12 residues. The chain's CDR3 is CASSLNRNEQFF. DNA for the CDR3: TGTGCCAGCAGTTTAAACAGAAATGAGCAGTTCTTC.

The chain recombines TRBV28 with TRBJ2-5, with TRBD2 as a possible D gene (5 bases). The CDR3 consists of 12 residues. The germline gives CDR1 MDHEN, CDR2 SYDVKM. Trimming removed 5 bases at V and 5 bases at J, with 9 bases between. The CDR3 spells CASSPRRETQYF. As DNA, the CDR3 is TGTGCCAGCAGTCCCAGGAGGGAGACCCAGTACTTC. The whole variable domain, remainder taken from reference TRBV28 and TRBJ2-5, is DVKVTQSSRYLVKRTGEKVFLECVQDMDHENMFWYRQDPGLGLRLIYFSYDVKMKEKGDIPEGYSVSREKKERFSLILESASTNQTSMYLCASSPRRETQYFGPGTRLLVL.

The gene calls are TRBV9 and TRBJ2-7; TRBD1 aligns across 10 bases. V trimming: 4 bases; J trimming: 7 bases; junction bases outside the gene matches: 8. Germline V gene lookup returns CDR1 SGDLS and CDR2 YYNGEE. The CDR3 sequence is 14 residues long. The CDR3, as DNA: TGTGCCAGCAGCCCAGAGACAGGGGGCGATGAGCAGTACTTC. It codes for CASSPETGGDEQYF.

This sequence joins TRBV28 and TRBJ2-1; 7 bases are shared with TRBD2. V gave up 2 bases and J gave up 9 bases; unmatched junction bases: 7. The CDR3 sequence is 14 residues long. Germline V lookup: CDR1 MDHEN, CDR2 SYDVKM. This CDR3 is CASSLLGGPGEQFF. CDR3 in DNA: TGTGCCAGCAGTTTACTGGGAGGGCCGGGTGAGCAGTTCTTC.

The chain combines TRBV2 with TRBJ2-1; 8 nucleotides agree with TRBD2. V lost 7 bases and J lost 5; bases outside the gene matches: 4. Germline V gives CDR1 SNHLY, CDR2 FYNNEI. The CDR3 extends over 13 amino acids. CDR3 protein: CASKLAVHNEQFF. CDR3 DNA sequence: TGTGCCAGCAAACTAGCGGTCCACAATGAGCAGTTCTTC.

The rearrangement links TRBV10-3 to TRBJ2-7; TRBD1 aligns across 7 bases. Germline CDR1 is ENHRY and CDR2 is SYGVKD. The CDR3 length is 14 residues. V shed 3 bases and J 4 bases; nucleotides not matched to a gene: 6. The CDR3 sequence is CAISERGRGYEQYF. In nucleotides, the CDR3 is TGTGCCATCAGTGAAAGGGGGCGCGGGTACGAGCAGTACTTC.

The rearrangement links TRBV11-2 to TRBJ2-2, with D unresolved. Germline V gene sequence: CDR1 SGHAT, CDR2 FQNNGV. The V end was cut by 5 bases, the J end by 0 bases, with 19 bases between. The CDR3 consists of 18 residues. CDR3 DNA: TGTGCCAGCAGCGATACAAATCTCCCCTTTACGAACACCGGGGAGCTGTTTTTT. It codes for CASSDTNLPFTNTGELFF.

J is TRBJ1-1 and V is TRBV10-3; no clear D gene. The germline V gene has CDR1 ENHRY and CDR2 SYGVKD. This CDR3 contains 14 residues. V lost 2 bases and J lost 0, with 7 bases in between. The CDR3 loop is CAISEVTMNTEAFF. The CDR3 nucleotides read TGTGCCATCAGTGAGGTGACAATGAACACTGAAGCTTTCTTT.

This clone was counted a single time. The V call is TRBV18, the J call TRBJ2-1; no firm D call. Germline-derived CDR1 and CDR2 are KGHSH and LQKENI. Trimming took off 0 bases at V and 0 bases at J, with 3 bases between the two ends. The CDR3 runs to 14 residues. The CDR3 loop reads CASSPPSSYNEQFF. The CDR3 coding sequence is TGTGCCAGCTCACCACCGAGCTCCTACAATGAGCAGTTCTTC.

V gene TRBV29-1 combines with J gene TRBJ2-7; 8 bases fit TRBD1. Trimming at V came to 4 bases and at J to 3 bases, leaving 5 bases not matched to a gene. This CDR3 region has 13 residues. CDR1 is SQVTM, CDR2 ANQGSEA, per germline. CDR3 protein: CSVGGTGNYEQYF. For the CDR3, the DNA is TGCAGCGTTGGGGGGACAGGTAACTACGAGCAGTACTTC.

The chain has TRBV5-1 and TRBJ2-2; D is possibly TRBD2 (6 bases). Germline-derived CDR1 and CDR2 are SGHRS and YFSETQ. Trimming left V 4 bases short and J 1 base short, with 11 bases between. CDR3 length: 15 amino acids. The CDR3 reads CASSIGTLNTGELFF. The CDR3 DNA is TGCGCCAGCAGCATTGGGACTTTGAACACCGGGGAGCTGTTTTTT. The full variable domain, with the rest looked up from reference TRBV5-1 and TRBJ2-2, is KAGVTQTPRYLIKTRGQQVTLSCSPISGHRSVSWYQQTPGQGLQFLFEYFSETQRNKGNFPGRFSGRQFSNSRSEMNVSTLELGDSALYLCASSIGTLNTGELFFGEGSRLTVL.

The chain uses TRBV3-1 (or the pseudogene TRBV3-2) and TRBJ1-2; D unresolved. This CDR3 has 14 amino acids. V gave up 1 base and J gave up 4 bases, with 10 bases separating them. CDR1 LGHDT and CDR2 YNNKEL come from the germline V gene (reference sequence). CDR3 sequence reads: CASSQVNSPYGYTF. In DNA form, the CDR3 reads TGTGCCAGCAGCCAAGTAAACTCACCCTATGGCTACACCTTC.

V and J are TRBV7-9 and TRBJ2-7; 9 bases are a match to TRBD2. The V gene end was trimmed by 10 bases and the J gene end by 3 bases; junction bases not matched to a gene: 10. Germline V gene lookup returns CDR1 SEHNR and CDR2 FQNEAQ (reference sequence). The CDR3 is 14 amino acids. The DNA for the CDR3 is TGTGCCAAAATAGCGGGAGACCCGGGCTACGAGCAGTACTTC. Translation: CAKIAGDPGYEQYF.

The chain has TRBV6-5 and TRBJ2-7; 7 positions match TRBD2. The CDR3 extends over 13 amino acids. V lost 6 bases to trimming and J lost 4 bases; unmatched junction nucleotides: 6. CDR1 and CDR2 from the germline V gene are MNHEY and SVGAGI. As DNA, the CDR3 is TGTGCCAGCAGGGAGGGCGGGAGATACGAGCAGTACTTC. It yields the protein CASREGGRYEQYF.

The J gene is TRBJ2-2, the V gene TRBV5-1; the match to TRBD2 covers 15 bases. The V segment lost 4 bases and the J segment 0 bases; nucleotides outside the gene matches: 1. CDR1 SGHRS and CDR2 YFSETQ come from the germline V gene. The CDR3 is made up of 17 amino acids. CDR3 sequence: CASSGLAGGPNTGELFF. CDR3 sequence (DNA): TGCGCCAGCAGCGGACTAGCGGGAGGGCCGAACACCGGGGAGCTGTTTTTT.

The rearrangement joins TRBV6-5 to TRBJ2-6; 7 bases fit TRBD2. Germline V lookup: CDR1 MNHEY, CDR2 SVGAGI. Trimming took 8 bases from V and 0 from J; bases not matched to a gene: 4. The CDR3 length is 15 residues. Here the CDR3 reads CASLSGVSGANVLTF. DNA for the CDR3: TGTGCCAGCCTAAGCGGGGTCTCTGGGGCCAACGTCCTGACTTTC.

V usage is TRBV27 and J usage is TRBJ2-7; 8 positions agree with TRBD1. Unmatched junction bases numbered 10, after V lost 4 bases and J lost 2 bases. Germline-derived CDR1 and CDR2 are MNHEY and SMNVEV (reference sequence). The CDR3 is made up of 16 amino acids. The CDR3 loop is CASSSSTGESTYEQYF. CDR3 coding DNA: TGTGCCAGCAGTTCATCGACAGGGGAAAGTACCTACGAGCAGTACTTC.

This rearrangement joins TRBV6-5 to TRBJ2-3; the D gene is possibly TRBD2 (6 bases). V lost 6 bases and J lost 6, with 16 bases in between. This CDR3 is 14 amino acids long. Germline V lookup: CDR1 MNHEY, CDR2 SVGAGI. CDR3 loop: CASSFSGPSDTQYF. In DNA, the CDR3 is TGTGCCAGCAGCTTCAGCGGGCCAAGCGATACGCAGTATTTT.

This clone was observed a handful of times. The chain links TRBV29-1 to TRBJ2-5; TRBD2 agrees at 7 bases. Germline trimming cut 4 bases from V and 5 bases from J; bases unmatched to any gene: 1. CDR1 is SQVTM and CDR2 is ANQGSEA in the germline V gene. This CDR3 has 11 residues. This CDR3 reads CSVVGGETQYF. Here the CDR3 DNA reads TGCAGCGTTGTGGGGGGGGAGACCCAGTACTTC.

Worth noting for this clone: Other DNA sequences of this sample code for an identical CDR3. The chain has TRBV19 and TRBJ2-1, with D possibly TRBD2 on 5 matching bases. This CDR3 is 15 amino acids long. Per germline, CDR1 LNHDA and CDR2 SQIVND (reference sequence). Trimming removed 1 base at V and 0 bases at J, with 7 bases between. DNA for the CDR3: TGTGCCAGTAGTATAGCCAGCGGCTCCTACAATGAGCAGTTCTTC. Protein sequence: CASSIASGSYNEQFF. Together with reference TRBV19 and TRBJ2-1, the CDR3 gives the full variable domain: DGGITQSPKYLFRKEGQNVTLSCEQNLNHDAMYWYRQDPGQGLRLIYYSQIVNDFQKGDIAEGYSVSREKKESFPLTVTSAQKNPTAFYLCASSIASGSYNEQFFGPGTRLTVL.

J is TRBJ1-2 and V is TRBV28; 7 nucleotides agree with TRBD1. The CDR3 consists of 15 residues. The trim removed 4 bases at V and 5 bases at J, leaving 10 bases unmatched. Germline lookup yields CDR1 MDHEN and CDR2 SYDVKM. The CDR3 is CASSSTLQGYYGYTF. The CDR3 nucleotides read TGTGCCAGCAGTTCAACCTTACAGGGGTATTATGGCTACACCTTC.

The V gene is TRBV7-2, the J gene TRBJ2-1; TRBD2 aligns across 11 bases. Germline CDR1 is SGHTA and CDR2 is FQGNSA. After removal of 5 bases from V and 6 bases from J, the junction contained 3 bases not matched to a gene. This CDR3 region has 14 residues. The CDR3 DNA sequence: TGTGCCAGCAGCAAGGGACTAGCGGCCAATGAGCAGTTCTTC. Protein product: CASSKGLAANEQFF.

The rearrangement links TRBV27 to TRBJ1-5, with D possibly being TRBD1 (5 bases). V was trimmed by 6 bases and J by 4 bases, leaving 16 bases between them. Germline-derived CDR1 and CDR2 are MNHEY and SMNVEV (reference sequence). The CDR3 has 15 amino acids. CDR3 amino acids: CASRRAGQINQPQHF. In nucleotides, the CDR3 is TGTGCCAGCAGGAGGGCGGGGCAAATAAATCAGCCCCAGCATTTT.

The CDR3 is CASSLRSGNTIYF. Written as DNA, the CDR3 is TGTGCCAGCAGTTTGCGCTCTGGAAACACCATATATTTT. This chain uses TRBV12-3 or TRBV12-4 with TRBJ1-3; D call uncertain. The CDR3 spans 13 residues. Trimming stripped 3 bases from V and 0 bases from J, with 3 bases between.

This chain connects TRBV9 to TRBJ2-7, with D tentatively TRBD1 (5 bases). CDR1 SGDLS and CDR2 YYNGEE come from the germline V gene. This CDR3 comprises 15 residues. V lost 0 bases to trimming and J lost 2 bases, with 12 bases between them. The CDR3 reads CASSVAAGRTYEQYF. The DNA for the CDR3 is TGTGCCAGCAGCGTAGCCGCAGGGCGAACCTACGAGCAGTACTTC.

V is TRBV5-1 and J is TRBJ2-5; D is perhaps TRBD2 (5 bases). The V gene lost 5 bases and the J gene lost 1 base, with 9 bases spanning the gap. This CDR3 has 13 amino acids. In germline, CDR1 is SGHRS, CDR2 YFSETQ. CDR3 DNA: TGCGCCAGCAGACGGACTCCCCAAGAGACCCAGTACTTC. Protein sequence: CASRRTPQETQYF.